A selection of T cell receptor beta chains follows, all from one sample in a study of early T cells in non-severe SARS-CoV-2 infection. Via MiXCR, TCRdb re-called the 5' RACE reads, giving one row per CDR3 protein. The sample carries tens of thousands of distinct CDR3 sequences, about 6.5% recorded once. The sequencing input was whole blood. The receptor set was obtained from an adult who was a healthcare worker with PCR-confirmed SARS-CoV-2 infection or an uninfected control (not recorded which). The CDR3 runs from the conserved cysteine through the conserved F or W. D genes are given only for firm matches. Only part of the rows carry a size: once, few, many, or a class if the clone is expanded.

>TRBJ2-7|-|TRBV11-2|many
CASSLLPYEQYF
TGTGCCAGCAGCCTCCTTCCCTACGAGCAGTACTTC
>TRBJ2-2|-|TRBV2|-
CASKGLNTGELFF
TGTGCCAGCAAGGGACTTAACACCGGGGAGCTGTTTTTT
>TRBJ1-5|-|TRBV20-1|many
CSASRQNSNQPQHF
TGCAGTGCTAGTAGGCAAAATAGCAATCAGCCCCAGCATTTT
>TRBJ1-1|-|TRBV20-1|many
CSARVGGAYGTEAFF
TGCAGTGCTAGAGTTGGGGGGGCTTATGGCACTGAAGCTTTCTTT
>TRBJ2-7|TRBD1|TRBV20-1|many
CSARDRGYEQYF
TGCAGTGCGCGGGACAGGGGCTACGAGCAGTACTTC
>TRBJ1-2|-|TRBV28|many
CASRKEGSDYGYTF
TGTGCCAGCAGGAAGGAGGGCTCGGACTATGGCTACACCTTC
>TRBJ2-7|-|TRBV24-1|few
CATSDGKAPSPFEQYF
TGTGCCACCAGTGATGGGAAGGCCCCCTCACCCTTCGAGCAGTACTTC
>TRBJ2-5|TRBD2|TRBV4-2|many
CASGVETSGRQETQYF
TGTGCCAGCGGAGTTGAGACTAGCGGACGCCAAGAGACCCAGTACTTC
>TRBJ2-2|-|TRBV7-8|medium-sized
CASCNGNTGELFF
TGTGCCAGCTGTAATGGGAACACCGGGGAGCTGTTTTTT
>TRBJ1-6|-|TRBV20-1|medium-sized
CSASGPDNSPLHF
TGCAGTGCTTCAGGGCCCGATAATTCACCCCTCCACTTT
>TRBJ1-2|TRBD1|TRBV20-1|many
CSAPGQGHYGYTF
TGCAGTGCCCCGGGACAGGGGCACTATGGCTACACCTTC
>TRBJ2-7|-|TRBV18|many
CASSPSGTSRQQYF
TGTGCCAGCTCACCGTCCGGGACATCCCGCCAGCAGTACTTC
>TRBJ2-7|-|TRBV3-1|many
CASSLGGGYEQYF
TGTGCCAGCAGCCTCGGGGGTGGCTACGAGCAGTACTTC
>TRBJ2-1|-|TRBV30|many
CAWSGGPSYNEQFF
TGTGCCTGGAGTGGTGGACCTTCCTACAATGAGCAGTTCTTC
>TRBJ1-3|-|TRBV3-1|few
CASRYSSSGNTIYF
TGTGCCAGCAGGTACTCGAGCTCTGGAAACACCATATATTTT
>TRBJ1-5|-|TRBV27|many
CASSLSRQGGQPQHF
TGTGCCAGCAGTTTATCGAGGCAGGGAGGGCAGCCCCAGCATTTT
>TRBJ2-1|-|TRBV29-1|many
CSVGQFNEQFF
TGCAGCGTTGGGCAATTCAATGAGCAGTTCTTC
>TRBJ2-4|-|TRBV28|many
CASSPSGGRLAKNIQYF
TGTGCCAGCAGTCCTTCCGGGGGGCGGCTGGCCAAAAACATTCAGTACTTC
>TRBJ2-7|-|TRBV4-1|many
CASSQGPPYEQYF
TGCGCCAGCAGCCAAGGGCCTCCCTACGAGCAGTACTTC
>TRBJ2-6|-|TRBV4-3|few
CASSQVGGSGANVLTF
TGCGCCAGCAGCCAAGTCGGCGGATCTGGGGCCAACGTCCTGACTTTC
>TRBJ1-1|-|TRBV7-2|few
CASTPSAGASNTEAFF
TGTGCCAGCACCCCTTCGGCAGGGGCTTCGAACACTGAAGCTTTCTTT
>TRBJ2-3|-|TRBV7-2|many
CASSLEVGVTRTDTQYF
TGTGCCAGCAGCTTAGAGGTCGGTGTGACTCGCACAGATACGCAGTATTTT